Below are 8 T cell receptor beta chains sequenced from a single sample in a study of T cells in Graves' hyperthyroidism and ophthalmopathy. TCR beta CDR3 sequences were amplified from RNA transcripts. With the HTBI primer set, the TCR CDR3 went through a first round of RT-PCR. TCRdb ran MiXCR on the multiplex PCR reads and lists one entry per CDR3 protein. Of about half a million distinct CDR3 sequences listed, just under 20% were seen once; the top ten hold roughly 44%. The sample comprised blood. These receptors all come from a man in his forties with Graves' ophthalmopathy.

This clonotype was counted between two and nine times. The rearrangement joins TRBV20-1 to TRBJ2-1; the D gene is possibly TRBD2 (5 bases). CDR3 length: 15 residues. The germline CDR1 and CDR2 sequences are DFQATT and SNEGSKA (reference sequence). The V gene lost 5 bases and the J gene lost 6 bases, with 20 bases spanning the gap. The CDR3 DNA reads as TGCAGTGCTCCCCCGCCCCGGGGATCGATCAATGAGCAGTTCTTC. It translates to CSAPPPRGSINEQFF.

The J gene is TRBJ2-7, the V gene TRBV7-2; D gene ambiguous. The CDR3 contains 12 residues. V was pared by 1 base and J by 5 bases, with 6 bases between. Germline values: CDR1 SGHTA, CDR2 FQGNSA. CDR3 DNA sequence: TGTGCCAGCAGCTTAGAGTTTCACGAGCAGTACTTC. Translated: CASSLEFHEQYF.

Here the CDR3 reads CASSPQGAEGYTF. CDR3 DNA sequence: TGTGCCAGCTCACCCCAGGGGGCAGAAGGCTACACCTTC. This chain joins TRBV18 and TRBJ1-2; 8 positions match TRBD1. The CDR3 contains 13 residues. V shed 3 bases, J shed 8 bases, and the junction held 5 bases outside the gene matches. The germline V gene encodes CDR1 KGHSH and CDR2 LQKENI.

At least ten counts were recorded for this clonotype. Here the CDR3 DNA reads TGTGCCAGCAGCCCCAGGACGAGCGGGAGCTCCAATGAGCAGTTCTTC. This sequence encodes CASSPRTSGSSNEQFF. J is TRBJ2-1 and V is TRBV7-2; 8 bases are shared with TRBD2. The V gene end was trimmed by 5 bases and the J gene end by 6 bases; junction bases not matched to a gene: 12. The germline gives CDR1 SGHTA, CDR2 FQGNSA. This CDR3 contains 16 residues.

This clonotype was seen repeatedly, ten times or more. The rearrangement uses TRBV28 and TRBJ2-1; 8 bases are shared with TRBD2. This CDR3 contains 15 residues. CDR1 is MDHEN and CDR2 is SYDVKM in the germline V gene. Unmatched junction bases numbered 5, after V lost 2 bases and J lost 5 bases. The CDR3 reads CASSLGGRINNEQFF. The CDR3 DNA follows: TGTGCCAGCAGTTTAGGCGGGAGGATAAACAATGAGCAGTTCTTC.

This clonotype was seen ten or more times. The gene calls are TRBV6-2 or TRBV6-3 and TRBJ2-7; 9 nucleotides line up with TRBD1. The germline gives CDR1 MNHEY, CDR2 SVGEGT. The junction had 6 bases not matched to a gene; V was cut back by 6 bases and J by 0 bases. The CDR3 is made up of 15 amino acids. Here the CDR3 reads CASSRTGDPSYEQYF. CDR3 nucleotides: TGTGCCAGCAGCCGGACAGGGGATCCCTCCTACGAGCAGTACTTC.

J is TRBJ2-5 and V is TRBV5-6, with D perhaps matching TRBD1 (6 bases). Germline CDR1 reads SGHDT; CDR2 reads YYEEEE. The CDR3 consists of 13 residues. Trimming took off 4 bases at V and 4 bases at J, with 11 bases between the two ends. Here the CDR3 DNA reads TGTGCCAGCAGCCCAGGACAGCTAGAGACCCAGTACTTC. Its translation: CASSPGQLETQYF.

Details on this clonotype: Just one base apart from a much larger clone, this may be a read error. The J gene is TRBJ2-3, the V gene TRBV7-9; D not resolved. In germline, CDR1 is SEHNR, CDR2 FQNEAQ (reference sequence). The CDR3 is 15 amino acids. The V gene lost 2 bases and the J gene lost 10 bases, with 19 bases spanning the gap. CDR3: CASSLTERAEDAQYF. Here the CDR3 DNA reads TGTGCCAGCAGCTTAACAGAAAGGGCTGAGGATGCGCAGTATTTT. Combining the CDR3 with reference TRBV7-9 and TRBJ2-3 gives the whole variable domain DTGVSQNPRHKITKRGQNVTFRCDPISEHNRLYWYRQTLGQGPEFLTYFQNEAQLEKSRLLSDRFSAERPKGSFSTLEIQRTEQGDSAMYLCASSLTERAEDAQYFGPGTRLTVL.